This passage covers 9 T cell receptor beta chains from one sample sequenced in a study of shared clonotypes between healthy human individuals. Data came from immunoSEQ multiplex PCR; TCRdb stores just in-frame clones and leaves some out. The data hold about 1.5 million clones, with 95% to 99% observed a single time. The sequenced material came from naive CD4+ T cells sorted from blood. This sample's subset: CD45RA+ positively selected. The receptor set was obtained from a man aged 25-40 years in good health.

This clone was observed a few times. This sequence joins TRBV5-1 and TRBJ2-6; D uncertain. This CDR3 contains 14 residues. Germline loops: CDR1 SGHRS, CDR2 YFSETQ. The ends were cut back, 6 bases at V and 2 bases at J, with 9 bases in the middle. The CDR3 loop is CASTMVPGANVLTF. The CDR3 nucleotides read TGCGCCAGCACTATGGTCCCTGGGGCCAACGTCCTGACTTTC. The whole variable domain, filled in from reference TRBV5-1 and TRBJ2-6, reads KAGVTQTPRYLIKTRGQQVTLSCSPISGHRSVSWYQQTPGQGLQFLFEYFSETQRNKGNFPGRFSGRQFSNSRSEMNVSTLELGDSALYLCASTMVPGANVLTFGAGSRLTVL.

The rearrangement uses TRBV30 and TRBJ1-4, with a weak D call TRBD1 (5 bases). Per the germline V gene, CDR1 is GTSNPN and CDR2 is SVGIG (reference sequence). Trimming took off 4 bases at V and 0 bases at J, with 6 bases between the two ends. The CDR3 consists of 13 residues. The CDR3 is CAWKTATNEKLFF. The CDR3 DNA reads as TGTGCCTGGAAGACAGCAACTAATGAAAAACTGTTTTTT.

Points on this clone: Other DNA sequences in this specimen translate into the identical CDR3. The V call is TRBV27, the J call TRBJ2-3, with D uncertain. CDR3 length: 14 residues. The germline V gene encodes CDR1 MNHEY and CDR2 SMNVEV (reference sequence). V was cut by 3 bases and J by 2 bases, with 9 bases left in between. The CDR3 region is CASSFRGNTDTQYF. CDR3 sequence (DNA): TGTGCCAGCAGTTTTCGTGGAAACACAGATACGCAGTATTTT.

The chain carries TRBV21-1 and TRBJ2-3. TRBV21-1 is a pseudogene segment. The CDR3 totals 12 residues. As DNA, the CDR3 is TGTGCCAGGTTCCGGGACGCAGATACGCAGTATTTT. Amino acid sequence: CARFRDADTQYF.

This clone was found once. The chain uses TRBV5-5 and TRBJ2-3; 13 bases line up with TRBD2. J lost 3 bases, V lost 0 bases, and 4 bases had no gene match. CDR3 length equals 17 residues. From germline, CDR1 is SGHKS and CDR2 YYEKEE (reference sequence). This chain's CDR3 is CASSLALAGGPTDTQYF. CDR3 bases: TGTGCCAGCAGCTTGGCACTAGCGGGAGGGCCGACAGATACGCAGTATTTT. The full variable domain, rest sourced from reference TRBV5-5 and TRBJ2-3, is DAGVTQSPTHLIKTRGQQVTLRCSPISGHKSVSWYQQVLGQGPQFIFQYYEKEERGRGNFPDRFSARQFPNYSSELNVNALLLGDSALYLCASSLALAGGPTDTQYFGPGTRLTVL.

In this sample, this clone turned up once. The chain has TRBV6-6 and TRBJ2-1, with 10 bases identical to TRBD2. The CDR3 length is 15 residues. V dropped 4 bases and J dropped 10; count of bases not matched to a gene: 10. Looked up from germline, CDR1 is MNHNY and CDR2 is SVGAGI (reference sequence). The CDR3 is CASSSSGRALKEQFF. The CDR3 nucleotides read TGTGCCAGCAGTTCGAGCGGGAGGGCCCTCAAAGAGCAGTTCTTC.

V usage is TRBV18 and J usage is TRBJ1-1, with 12 bases matching TRBD1. J was trimmed by 8 bases and V by 4 bases; bases with no gene match: 8. The germline V gene has CDR1 KGHSH and CDR2 LQKENI. The CDR3 extends over 15 amino acids. CDR3 in amino acids: CASSLGTGGFAEAFF. DNA of the CDR3: TGTGCCAGCTCACTTGGGACAGGGGGCTTTGCCGAAGCTTTCTTT.

This chain uses TRBV29-1 with TRBJ2-2; 8 positions match TRBD2. Germline V gene lookup returns CDR1 SQVTM and CDR2 ANQGSEA. Trimming took 7 bases from V and 8 from J; bases not matched to a gene: 9. This CDR3 has 13 residues. As DNA, the CDR3 is TGCAGCGCCGGGGTAGCGGGATTAGGGGAGCTGTTTTTT. Translation gives CSAGVAGLGELFF.

In this sample, this clone turned up once. The chain carries TRBV9 and TRBJ2-7; either TRBD1 or TRBD2 may fit D (6 bases each). V dropped 0 bases and J dropped 6 bases, with 13 bases sitting between them. Looked up from germline, CDR1 is SGDLS and CDR2 is YYNGEE. The CDR3 has 14 residues. CDR3 in DNA: TGTGCCAGCAGCGTAGAGGGGGGAGCCTTCGAGCAGTACTTC. It translates to CASSVEGGAFEQYF.